This TCR beta chain was captured by sequencing in a study of T-cell memory formation after mild COVID-19. Study at large: TCR clusters were mostly donor specific.

TCRdb analysed the 5' RACE reads with MiXCR anew, one entry per CDR3 protein. The table lists some 250,000 distinct CDR3 sequences, approximately 19% of them singletons, with around 23% in the top ten. Regarding the study as a whole: A balance of CD4 and CD8 characterized clones contracting day 15 to 85, whereas later expanders leaned CD4+. Second-wave clones reaching peak frequency on day 37 lacked confirmed SARS-CoV-2 specificity. Cross-reactive memory seemingly joined, as some responding clones were found in pre-infection memory.

J gave up 2 bases and V 4 bases, and 7 bases lay outside the gene matches. Per germline, CDR1 DFQATT and CDR2 SNEGSKA (reference sequence). The CDR3 has 14 amino acids. Concerning this clonotype: Its matching antigen is unknown.

The origin of this receptor is a man between 18 and 35 years old who had mild COVID-19 (a few samples of this study predate the infection). Cell type and time point are not known. Sequencing used PBMCs or a T cell subset sorted from them (not recorded which). The chain is built from TRBV20-1 and TRBJ2-7; 8 bases fit TRBD2. The CDR3 loop is CSAISTRGAYEQYF. CDR3 nucleotide sequence: TGCAGTGCTATCTCCACGCGGGGGGCCTACGAGCAGTACTTC.